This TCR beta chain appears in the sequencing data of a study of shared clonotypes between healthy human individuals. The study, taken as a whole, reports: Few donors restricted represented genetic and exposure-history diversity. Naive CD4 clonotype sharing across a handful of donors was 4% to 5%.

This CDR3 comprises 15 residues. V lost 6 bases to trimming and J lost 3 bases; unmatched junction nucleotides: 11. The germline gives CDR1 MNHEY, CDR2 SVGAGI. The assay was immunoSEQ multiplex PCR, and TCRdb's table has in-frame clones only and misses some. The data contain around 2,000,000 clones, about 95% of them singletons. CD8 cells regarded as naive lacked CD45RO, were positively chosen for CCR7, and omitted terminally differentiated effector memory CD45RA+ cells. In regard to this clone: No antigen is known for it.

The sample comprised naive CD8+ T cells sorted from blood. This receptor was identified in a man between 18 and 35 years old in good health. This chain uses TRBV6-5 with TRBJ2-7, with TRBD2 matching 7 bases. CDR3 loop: CASSPDTGGYYEQYF. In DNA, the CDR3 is TGTGCCAGCAGCCCTGATACGGGAGGCTACTACGAGCAGTACTTC.